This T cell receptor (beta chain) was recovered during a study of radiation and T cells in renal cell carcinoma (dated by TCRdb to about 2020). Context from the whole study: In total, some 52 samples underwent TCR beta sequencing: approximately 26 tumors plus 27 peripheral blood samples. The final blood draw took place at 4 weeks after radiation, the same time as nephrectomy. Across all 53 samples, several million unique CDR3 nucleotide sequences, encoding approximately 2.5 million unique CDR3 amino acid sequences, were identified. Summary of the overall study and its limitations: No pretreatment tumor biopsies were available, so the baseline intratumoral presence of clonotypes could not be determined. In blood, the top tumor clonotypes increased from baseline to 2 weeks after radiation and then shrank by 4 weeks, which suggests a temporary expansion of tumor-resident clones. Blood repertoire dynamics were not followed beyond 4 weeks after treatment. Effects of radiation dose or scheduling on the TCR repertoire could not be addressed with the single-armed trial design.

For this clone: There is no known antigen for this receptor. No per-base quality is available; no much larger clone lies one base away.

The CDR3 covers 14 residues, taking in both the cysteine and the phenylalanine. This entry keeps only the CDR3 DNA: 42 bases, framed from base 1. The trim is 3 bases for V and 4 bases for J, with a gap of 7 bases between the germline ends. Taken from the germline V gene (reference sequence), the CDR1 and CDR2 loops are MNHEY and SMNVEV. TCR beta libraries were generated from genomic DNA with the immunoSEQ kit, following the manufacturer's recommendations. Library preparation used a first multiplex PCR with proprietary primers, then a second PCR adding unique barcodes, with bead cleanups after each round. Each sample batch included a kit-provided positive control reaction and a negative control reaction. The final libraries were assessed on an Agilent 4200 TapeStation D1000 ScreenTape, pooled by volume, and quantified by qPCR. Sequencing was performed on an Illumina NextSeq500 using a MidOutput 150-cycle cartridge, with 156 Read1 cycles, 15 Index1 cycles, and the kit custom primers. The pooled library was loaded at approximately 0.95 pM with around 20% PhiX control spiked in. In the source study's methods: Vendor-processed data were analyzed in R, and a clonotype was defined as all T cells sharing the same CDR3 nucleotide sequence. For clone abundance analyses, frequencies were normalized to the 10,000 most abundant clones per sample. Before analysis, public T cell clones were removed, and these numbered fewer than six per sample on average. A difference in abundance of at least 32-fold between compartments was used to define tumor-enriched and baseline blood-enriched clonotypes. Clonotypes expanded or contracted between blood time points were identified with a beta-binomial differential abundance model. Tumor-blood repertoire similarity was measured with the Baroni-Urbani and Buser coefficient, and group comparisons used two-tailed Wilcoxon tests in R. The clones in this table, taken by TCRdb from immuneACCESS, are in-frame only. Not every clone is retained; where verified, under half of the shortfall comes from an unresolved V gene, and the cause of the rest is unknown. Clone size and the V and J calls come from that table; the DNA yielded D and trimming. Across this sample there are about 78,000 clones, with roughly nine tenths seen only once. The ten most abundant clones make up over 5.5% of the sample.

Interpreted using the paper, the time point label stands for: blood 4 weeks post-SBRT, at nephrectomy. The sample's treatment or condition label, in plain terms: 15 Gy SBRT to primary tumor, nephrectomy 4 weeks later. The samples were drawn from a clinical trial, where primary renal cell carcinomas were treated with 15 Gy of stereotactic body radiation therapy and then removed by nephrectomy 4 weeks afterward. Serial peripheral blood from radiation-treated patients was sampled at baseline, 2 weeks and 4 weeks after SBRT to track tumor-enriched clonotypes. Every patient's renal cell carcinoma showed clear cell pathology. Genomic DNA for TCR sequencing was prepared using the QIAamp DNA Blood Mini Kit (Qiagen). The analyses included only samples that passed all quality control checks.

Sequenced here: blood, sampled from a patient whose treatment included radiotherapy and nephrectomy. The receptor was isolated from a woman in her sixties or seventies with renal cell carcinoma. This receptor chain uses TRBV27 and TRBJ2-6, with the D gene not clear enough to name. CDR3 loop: CASSFSSGANVLTF. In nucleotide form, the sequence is TGTGCCAGCAGTTTCAGTTCCGGGGCCAACGTCCTGACTTTC.